The sequence of this T cell receptor beta chain was determined in a study of T cells in Graves' hyperthyroidism and ophthalmopathy. The wider study: Peripheral blood specimens were obtained at initial diagnosis, prior to any treatment.

Orbital computed tomography and thyroid ultrasound, together with serum TRAb and thyroxine and clinical symptoms, were used for diagnoses. Isolation of PBMCs was performed on about 10 ml fresh peripheral blood. This clonotype was counted only a few times. Its antigen is unknown. Amplification of TCR beta CDR3 regions was performed using RNA transcripts as template. TCR CDR3 regions were first amplified by RT-PCR with HTBI primers. Via MiXCR, TCRdb re-called the multiplex PCR reads, giving one row per CDR3 protein. The data contain approximately 200,000 distinct CDR3 sequences, around 16% of them singletons. General observations from the study: Progression to ophthalmopathy was predicted a median of roughly seven months early.

The sequence came from a man aged 35 to 55 with Graves' hyperthyroidism. The sample taken for sequencing was blood.

The CDR3 DNA follows: TGTGCCAGCAGCTATACTAGCGGGGTTGGCAATGAGCAGTTCTTC. It yields the protein CASSYTSGVGNEQFF. V is TRBV3-1 and J is TRBJ2-1, with 10 nucleotides matching TRBD2. Germline CDR1 LGHDT, CDR2 YNNKEL (reference sequence). CDR3 length: 15 amino acids. V lost 5 bases to trimming and J lost 6 bases; unmatched junction nucleotides: 7.